This T cell receptor (beta chain) was found in a study of tumor-infiltrating lymphocytes in localized non-small cell lung cancer. About the research overall: Patients included smokers and never-smokers with various histologies, some sampled after neoadjuvant chemotherapy. Each patient gave resected tumor and non-adjacent uninvolved lung tissue.

The study's findings and limits: T-cell fraction did not differ between immunotypes IM1 and IM2. Recurrence-free survival showed no association with tumor T-cell fraction.

The repertoire was sequenced with immunoSEQ multiplex PCR; TCRdb's copy has only in-frame clones and lacks some. Among approximately 21,000 clones listed, 70% to 80% were seen once. Turning to this clone: What it binds is unknown.

Trimming at V came to 1 base and at J to 6 bases, leaving 8 bases not matched to a gene. This CDR3 has 16 amino acids. Germline lookup yields CDR1 SEHNR and CDR2 FQNEAQ (reference sequence). This receptor was identified in a human donor with non-small cell lung cancer. Material: lung tumor tissue. J is TRBJ2-2 and V is TRBV7-9, with 7 nucleotides matching TRBD2. CDR3 protein: CASSLEGGGTAGELFF. CDR3 coding DNA: TGTGCCAGCAGCTTAGAAGGCGGGGGTACCGCCGGGGAGCTGTTTTTT.